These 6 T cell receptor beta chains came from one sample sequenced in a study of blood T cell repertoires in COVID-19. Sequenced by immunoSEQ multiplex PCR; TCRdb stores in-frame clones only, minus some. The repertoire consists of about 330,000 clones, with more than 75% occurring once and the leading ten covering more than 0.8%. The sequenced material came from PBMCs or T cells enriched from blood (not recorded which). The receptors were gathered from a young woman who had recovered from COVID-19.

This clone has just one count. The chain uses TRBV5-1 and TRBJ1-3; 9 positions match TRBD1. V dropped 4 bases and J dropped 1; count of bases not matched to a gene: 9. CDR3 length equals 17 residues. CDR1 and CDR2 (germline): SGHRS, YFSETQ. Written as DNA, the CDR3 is TGCGCCAGCAGCCCCCGGATGGGACAGGGATCTGGAAACACCATATATTTT. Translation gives CASSPRMGQGSGNTIYF.

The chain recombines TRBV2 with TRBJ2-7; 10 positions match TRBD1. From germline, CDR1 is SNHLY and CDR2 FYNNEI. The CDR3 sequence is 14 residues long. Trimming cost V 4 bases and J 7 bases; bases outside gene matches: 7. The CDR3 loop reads CASSVDRGTGEQYF. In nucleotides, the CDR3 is TGTGCCAGCAGTGTGGACAGGGGGACGGGAGAGCAGTACTTC.

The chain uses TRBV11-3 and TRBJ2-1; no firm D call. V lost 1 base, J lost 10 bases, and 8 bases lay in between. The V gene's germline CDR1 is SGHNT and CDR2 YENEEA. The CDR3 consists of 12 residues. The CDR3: CASSLGREEQFF. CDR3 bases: TGTGCCAGCAGCTTAGGTCGCGAAGAGCAGTTCTTC.

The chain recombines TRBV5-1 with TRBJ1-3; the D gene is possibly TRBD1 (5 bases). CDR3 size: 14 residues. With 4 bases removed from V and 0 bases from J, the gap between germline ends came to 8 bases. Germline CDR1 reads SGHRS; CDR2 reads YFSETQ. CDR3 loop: CASSLDSSGNTIYF. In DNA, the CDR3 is TGCGCCAGCAGCCTAGACAGCTCTGGAAACACCATATATTTT.

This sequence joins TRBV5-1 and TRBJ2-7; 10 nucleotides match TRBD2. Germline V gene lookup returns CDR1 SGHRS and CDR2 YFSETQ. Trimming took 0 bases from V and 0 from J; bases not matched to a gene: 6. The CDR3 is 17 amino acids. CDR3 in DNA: TGCGCCAGCAGCTTGGGGCTAGCGGGGGTCCCCTCCTACGAGCAGTACTTC. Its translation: CASSLGLAGVPSYEQYF.

CDR3: CASSFSARLALSETQYF. The CDR3 DNA reads as TGTGCCAGCAGCTTCAGCGCGCGACTAGCGCTGAGTGAGACCCAGTACTTC. The chain is built from TRBV9 and TRBJ2-5; 8 bases are a match to TRBD2. The CDR3 extends over 17 amino acids. Germline V gene lookup returns CDR1 SGDLS and CDR2 YYNGEE. The trim removed 4 bases at V and 5 bases at J, leaving 16 bases unmatched.